This T cell receptor beta chain is from a study of CD8+ T cells in alopecia areata. Study overall: Tofacitinib ran for 6 to 18 months before 6 months off drug.

Germline lookup yields CDR1 MNHEY and CDR2 SVGAGI. With V trimmed by 7 bases and J by 3 bases, 5 bases remained unmatched. The CDR3 length is 13 residues. Researchers took lesional scalp punch biopsies and peripheral blood from people who were alopecia areata patients. Following RNA extraction, reverse transcription yielded cDNA that acted as the sequencing template. Data came from immunoSEQ multiplex PCR; TCRdb stores just in-frame clones and leaves some out. The data show 180,000 or so clones, 50% to 70% seen once. The receptor was derived from a human donor with alopecia areata. Sequencing was performed on CD4+ T cells sorted from blood, taken at week 0. The V gene is TRBV6-5, the J gene TRBJ2-7; TRBD1 matches 8 bases. The CDR3 DNA is TGTGCCAGCACCTTAGGACAGGGCTACGAGCAGTACTTC. Translated, it gives CASTLGQGYEQYF.